Sequencing of this T cell receptor (beta chain) was carried out in a study of T cell repertoires in cytomegalovirus infection. TCRdb fed the reads into MiXCR, producing one record per CDR3 protein. The sample includes fewer than 950,000 distinct CDR3 sequences, 30% to 35% of them seen just once. Per the germline V gene, CDR1 is ENHRY and CDR2 is SYGVKD. Trimming shortened V by 3 bases and J by 4 bases, and 12 bases separated the two germline ends. This CDR3 spans 15 amino acids. This clonotype showed up just a few times. Its antigen remains unknown. This TCR derives from a human donor in good health (CMV status not recorded). Some clones in this sample may be carry-over from other donors' samples. The sequences come from cultured CD8+ T cells from PBMCs, collected from culture after CMV antigen stimulation. This rearrangement joins TRBV10-3 to TRBJ2-2, with D perhaps matching TRBD1 (6 bases). The CDR3 region is CAISEKGHRTGELFF. The CDR3 DNA reads TGTGCCATCAGTGAAAAGGGACACCGCACCGGGGAGCTGTTTTTT.